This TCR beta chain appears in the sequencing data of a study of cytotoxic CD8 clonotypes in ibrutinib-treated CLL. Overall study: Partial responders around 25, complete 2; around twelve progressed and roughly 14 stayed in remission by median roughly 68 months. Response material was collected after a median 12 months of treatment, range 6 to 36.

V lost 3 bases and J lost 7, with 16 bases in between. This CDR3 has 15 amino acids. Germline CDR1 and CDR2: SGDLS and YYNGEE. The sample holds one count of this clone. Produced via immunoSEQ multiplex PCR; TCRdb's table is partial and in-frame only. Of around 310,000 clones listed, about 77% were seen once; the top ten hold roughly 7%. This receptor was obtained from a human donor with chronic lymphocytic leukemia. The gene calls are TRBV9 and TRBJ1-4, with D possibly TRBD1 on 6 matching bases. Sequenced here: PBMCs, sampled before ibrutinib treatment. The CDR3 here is CASSAGGRAGEKLFF. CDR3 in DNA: TGTGCCAGCAGCGCCGGGGGCAGGGCGGGTGAAAAACTGTTTTTT.